These 23 T cell receptor beta chains originate from one sample sequenced in a study of graft-versus-host responses after intestinal transplantation. Measured with immunoSEQ multiplex PCR; TCRdb has only the in-frame clones, and not every one. The profile shows 100,000 or so clones, about 93% of them singletons. Which antigens these TCRs recognize remains unknown. The starting material was unstimulated CD8+ T cells sorted from spleen or lymph node cells, obtained before transplant. These receptors all stem from a human donor who was the organ donor for an intestinal transplant.

The CDR3 DNA reads as TGTGCCAGCAGCTTGTTCCAGGGAATCTCGAACACCGGGGAGCTGTTTTTT. It translates to CASSLFQGISNTGELFF. The chain uses TRBV5-4 and TRBJ2-2, with TRBD1 as a possible D gene (5 bases). Trimming cost V 1 base and J 0 bases, with 13 bases left between them. The CDR3 has 17 residues. CDR1 is SGHNT, CDR2 YYREEE, per germline (reference sequence).

The rearrangement uses TRBV6-1 and TRBJ1-6; D call uncertain. V lost 6 bases and J 7 bases, leaving 13 bases between the germline ends. Per germline, CDR1 MNHNS and CDR2 SASEGT. The CDR3 runs to 14 residues. The CDR3 DNA reads as TGTGCCAGCAGGTACGGGAGGCTCAATTCACCCCTCCACTTT. Translating it yields CASRYGRLNSPLHF.

V is TRBV19 and J is TRBJ1-2; 7 bases map to TRBD1. J lost 8 bases, V lost 4 bases, and 13 bases had no gene match. Germline assignment: CDR1 LNHDA and CDR2 SQIVND (reference sequence). The CDR3 totals 15 residues. The CDR3 spells CASSNAAGGLGGYTF. In DNA form, the CDR3 reads TGTGCCAGTAGTAACGCCGCAGGGGGTCTCGGAGGCTACACCTTC.

V gene TRBV6-5 combines with J gene TRBJ2-3; D perhaps matches TRBD2 (6 bases). Germline V CDR1 and CDR2: MNHEY, SVGAGI. The V gene lost 0 bases and the J gene lost 6 bases, with 7 bases spanning the gap. The CDR3 contains 13 residues. CDR3 loop: CASSYSEGDTQYF. The CDR3 nucleotides read TGTGCCAGCAGTTACTCGGAGGGGGATACGCAGTATTTT.

The chain couples TRBV6-5 to TRBJ2-3; D is unclear. In germline, CDR1 is MNHEY, CDR2 SVGAGI. The CDR3 is 11 amino acids. Deletions cut 9 bases from V and 6 bases from J, with 10 bases between. For the CDR3, the DNA is TGTGCCAGTTGGAGTGGGGATACGCAGTATTTT. Translation: CASWSGDTQYF.

A single count supports this clone. The V gene is TRBV7-3, the J gene TRBJ2-1, with TRBD2 identical over 13 bases. V dropped 6 bases and J dropped 1; count of bases not matched to a gene: 6. From germline, CDR1 is SGHTA and CDR2 FQGTGA. This CDR3 has 17 amino acids. The CDR3 spells CASSRTSGSRSYNEQFF. In DNA form, the CDR3 reads TGTGCCAGCAGTCGGACTAGCGGGAGTCGGTCCTACAATGAGCAGTTCTTC.

This chain connects TRBV27 to TRBJ2-5; weak D call: TRBD1 (5 bases). The closer fit of TRBJ2-7 to the DNA end suggests the J call may be wrong. Per the germline V gene, CDR1 is MNHEY and CDR2 is SMNVEV (reference sequence). The CDR3 runs to 14 residues. The CDR3 is CASRIQGPSYEQYF. CDR3 sequence (DNA): TGTGCCAGCAGGATTCAGGGTCCCTCCTACGAGCAGTACTTC.

The J gene is TRBJ1-1, the V gene TRBV28, with a weak D call TRBD1 (6 bases). CDR1 MDHEN and CDR2 SYDVKM come from the germline V gene. V was trimmed by 5 bases and J by 2 bases, leaving 15 bases between them. The CDR3 spans 15 residues. The CDR3 protein is CASSTPRGANTEAFF. The CDR3 DNA is TGTGCCAGCAGTACCCCCAGGGGAGCTAACACTGAAGCTTTCTTT.

V gene TRBV28 combines with J gene TRBJ2-7; TRBD2 agrees at 10 bases. The CDR3 is 18 amino acids. The V gene's germline CDR1 is MDHEN and CDR2 SYDVKM. V dropped 6 bases and J dropped 1; count of bases not matched to a gene: 15. The CDR3 nucleotides read TGTGCCAGCAGCCTCCTGGCTAGCGGGAGCGGCACGTCCTACGAGCAGTACTTC. It yields the protein CASSLLASGSGTSYEQYF.

Written as DNA, the CDR3 is TGTGCCAGTAGTATAGTCCTAGCGGGAGTGGAGGAGACCCAGTACTTC. Translating it yields CASSIVLAGVEETQYF. This chain joins TRBV19 and TRBJ2-5; 10 bases map to TRBD2. This CDR3 region has 16 residues. V shed 1 base, J shed 5 bases, and the junction held 7 bases outside the gene matches. CDR1 is LNHDA and CDR2 is SQIVND in the germline V gene (reference sequence).

The J gene is TRBJ2-7, the V gene TRBV27, with TRBD2 identical over 7 bases. Germline assignment: CDR1 MNHEY and CDR2 SMNVEV (reference sequence). The CDR3 is 12 amino acids. With V trimmed by 7 bases and J by 3 bases, 3 bases remained unmatched. CDR3 nucleotides: TGTGCCAGCACCGGGGGGAACTACGAGCAGTACTTC. Its translation is CASTGGNYEQYF.

The gene calls are TRBV11-2 and TRBJ2-3; 8 bases line up with TRBD2. Germline lookup yields CDR1 SGHAT and CDR2 FQNNGV. The ends lost 1 base at V and 0 bases at J; junction bases unmatched: 6. The CDR3 is 17 residues long. The CDR3 here is CASSLGSGGASTDTQYF. CDR3 in DNA: TGTGCCAGCAGCTTAGGGAGCGGGGGTGCTAGCACAGATACGCAGTATTTT.

This clone was seen a handful of times. This sequence joins TRBV5-4 and TRBJ2-7; 7 bases match TRBD1. The CDR3 length is 14 residues. J was trimmed by 2 bases and V by 1 base; bases with no gene match: 3. The germline CDR1 and CDR2 sequences are SGHNT and YYREEE (reference sequence). The CDR3 sequence is CASSLMGQTYEQYF. CDR3 DNA sequence: TGTGCCAGCAGCTTGATGGGACAGACCTACGAGCAGTACTTC.

This clone was found once. Additional DNA sequences in this sample encode the identical CDR3. The chain is built from TRBV18 and TRBJ1-1; a weak D match, TRBD1 (5 bases). From germline, CDR1 is KGHSH and CDR2 LQKENI. V dropped 3 bases and J dropped 5 bases, with 7 bases sitting between them. This CDR3 comprises 12 residues. The chain's CDR3 is CASSPEGTEAFF. CDR3 DNA sequence: TGTGCCAGCTCACCGGAGGGGACTGAAGCTTTCTTT.

The chain carries TRBV2 and TRBJ1-1, with TRBD1 matching 11 bases. The CDR3 sequence is 14 residues long. Germline V gene lookup returns CDR1 SNHLY and CDR2 FYNNEI. J was trimmed by 3 bases and V by 10 bases; bases with no gene match: 7. The CDR3 reads CATTPGQGDTEAFF. In DNA, the CDR3 is TGTGCCACCACACCGGGACAGGGGGACACTGAAGCTTTCTTT. Based on the CDR3 plus reference TRBV2 and TRBJ1-1, the full variable domain is EPEVTQTPSHQVTQMGQEVILRCVPISNHLYFYWYRQILGQKVEFLVSFYNNEISEKSEIFDDQFSVERPDGSNFTLKIRSTKLEDSAMYFCATTPGQGDTEAFFGQGTRLTVV.

V is TRBV7-8 and J is TRBJ1-2; no firm D call. Germline V gene sequence: CDR1 SGHVS, CDR2 FQNEAQ. This CDR3 spans 15 amino acids. The germline V and J ends were trimmed by 5 bases and 3 bases, with 16 bases remaining between them. The DNA of the CDR3 is TGTGCCAGCAGCCTTTTTTTGGGGAGGTACTATGGCTACACCTTC. This encodes CASSLFLGRYYGYTF.

The V call is TRBV4-3, the J call TRBJ2-5; weak D call: TRBD2 (6 bases). Germline V CDR1 and CDR2: LGHNA, YSLEER. V lost 1 base and J lost 0, with 12 bases in between. The CDR3 covers 16 residues. The CDR3 spells CASSQVFSSDQETQYF. In DNA, the CDR3 is TGCGCCAGCAGCCAAGTTTTCTCTAGCGACCAAGAGACCCAGTACTTC.

The chain carries TRBV4-1 and TRBJ2-1; 10 bases map to TRBD2. Losses at the gene ends were 1 base for V and 6 bases for J; bases not matched to a gene: 6. The CDR3 is made up of 16 amino acids. CDR1 MGHRA and CDR2 YSYEKL come from the germline V gene. CDR3: CASSQVGLAGVNEQFF. Here the CDR3 DNA reads TGCGCCAGCAGCCAAGTAGGCCTAGCGGGGGTCAATGAGCAGTTCTTC.

This chain joins TRBV15 and TRBJ2-7; D is unresolved. The V and J ends lost 2 bases and 3 bases respectively, with 8 bases between them. Germline-derived CDR1 and CDR2 are LNHNV and YYDKDF (reference sequence). The CDR3 sequence is 13 residues long. CDR3 sequence reads: CATSRSTGYEQYF. The CDR3 nucleotides are TGTGCCACCAGCAGATCCACGGGCTACGAGCAGTACTTC.

This chain uses TRBV5-1 with TRBJ2-4; TRBD2 is a possible D gene (6 bases). V was shortened by 0 bases and J by 11 bases, with 12 bases between the two germline ends. The germline V gene encodes CDR1 SGHRS and CDR2 YFSETQ. This CDR3 region has 13 residues. The DNA of the CDR3 is TGCGCCAGCAGCTTGGACCGGGAGTGGGTTCAGTACTTC. Protein product: CASSLDREWVQYF.

The table lists this clone with a count of one. V gene TRBV19 combines with J gene TRBJ1-2; D is uncertain. Germline V lookup: CDR1 LNHDA, CDR2 SQIVND (reference sequence). This CDR3 spans 13 amino acids. The CDR3 sequence is CATTSPNPYGYTF. The CDR3 nucleotides are TGTGCTACTACTTCTCCTAACCCTTATGGCTACACCTTC.

V usage is TRBV4-1 and J usage is TRBJ1-1; 10 bases fit TRBD1. Germline CDR1 MGHRA, CDR2 YSYEKL. This CDR3 has 17 residues. J was trimmed by 4 bases and V by 1 base; bases with no gene match: 9. DNA for the CDR3: TGCGCCAGCAGCCAAGGCACCCCGGGACAGGGGTTCACTGAAGCTTTCTTT. This translates into CASSQGTPGQGFTEAFF.

This chain connects TRBV28 to TRBJ2-1; no firm D call. V was pared by 2 bases and J by 13 bases, with 9 bases between. Germline CDR1 is MDHEN and CDR2 is SYDVKM. This CDR3 comprises 11 residues. CDR3 loop: CASSLGSYQFF. CDR3 coding DNA: TGTGCCAGCAGTTTAGGTTCCTACCAGTTCTTC.